The 11 T cell receptor beta chains below were found in one sample sequenced in a study of CD8 T cells in ankylosing spondylitis. One entry per CDR3 protein results from TCRdb running MiXCR on the 5' RACE reads. The sample holds 150,000 to 200,000 distinct CDR3 sequences, approximately 13% seen once. Source material: blood, either unsorted or a sorted T cell fraction (not recorded which). These receptors came from a female donor with ankylosing spondylitis or in good health (not recorded which).

This clonotype came up many times. The chain recombines TRBV28 with TRBJ2-3; the D gene could be TRBD1 or TRBD2 (6 bases each). Trimming removed 5 bases at V and 5 bases at J, with 17 bases between. CDR1 is MDHEN and CDR2 is SYDVKM in the germline V gene. The CDR3 runs to 15 residues. The CDR3 spells CASSRRRGAEDTQYF. The DNA for the CDR3 is TGTGCCAGCAGTCGTCGGAGGGGGGCTGAAGATACGCAGTATTTT.

This clonotype was detected many times. The genes are TRBV20-1 and TRBJ2-4; D not resolved. This CDR3 contains 15 residues. In germline, CDR1 is DFQATT, CDR2 SNEGSKA (reference sequence). Trimming shortened V by 1 base and J by 7 bases, and 17 bases separated the two germline ends. The CDR3 sequence is CSARVVSGPENIQYF. The DNA of the CDR3 is TGCAGTGCTAGAGTTGTGTCCGGTCCTGAGAACATTCAGTACTTC.

This clonotype occurred a few times. The chain has TRBV5-6 and TRBJ2-2, with 8 bases aligning to TRBD1. Germline lookup yields CDR1 SGHDT and CDR2 YYEEEE. V gave up 3 bases and J gave up 6 bases; unmatched junction bases: 7. The CDR3 runs 15 residues. CDR3 nucleotides: TGTGCCAGCAGCTCCGCGGACAGGGACGCCGGGGAGCTGTTTTTT. Translation gives CASSSADRDAGELFF.

This clonotype appeared many times. The chain joins TRBV20-1 to TRBJ1-1; D is unclear. This CDR3 is 14 amino acids long. In germline, CDR1 is DFQATT, CDR2 SNEGSKA (reference sequence). V lost 6 bases and J lost 3, with 17 bases in between. DNA of the CDR3: TGCAGTGCCCCACCGGTGGGGTTGGACACTGAAGCTTTCTTT. It is translated as CSAPPVGLDTEAFF.

Ten or more counts support this clonotype. The chain combines TRBV20-1 with TRBJ2-5, with D tentatively TRBD1 or TRBD2 (6 bases each). From germline, CDR1 is DFQATT and CDR2 SNEGSKA (reference sequence). There are 14 residues in the CDR3. The V end was cut by 0 bases, the J end by 5 bases, with 13 bases between. CDR3: CSARDPRGRETQYF. The CDR3 coding sequence is TGCAGTGCTAGAGATCCCCGGGGGCGGGAGACCCAGTACTTC.

This clonotype was detected a few times. The V and J genes are TRBV15 and TRBJ2-3; 8 bases fit TRBD2. The V gene end was trimmed by 2 bases and the J gene end by 1 base; junction bases not matched to a gene: 5. CDR1 and CDR2 (germline): LNHNV, YYDKDF (reference sequence). There are 16 residues in the CDR3. The CDR3 nucleotides are TGTGCCACCAGCAGAACCGGACTAGCCCGCACAGATACGCAGTATTTT. This encodes CATSRTGLARTDTQYF.

In its sample, this clonotype was seen a few times. V gene TRBV20-1 combines with J gene TRBJ2-3; weak D call: TRBD2 (5 bases). This CDR3 spans 16 amino acids. V lost 1 base to trimming and J lost 0 bases, with 14 bases between them. CDR1 is DFQATT, CDR2 SNEGSKA, per germline (reference sequence). The CDR3 loop reads CSARAPARESTDTQYF. The CDR3 DNA is TGCAGTGCTAGAGCCCCGGCCCGGGAAAGCACAGATACGCAGTATTTT.

At least ten counts were recorded for this clonotype. The chain recombines TRBV12-3 or TRBV12-4 with TRBJ2-3; D may be TRBD2 (7 bases). This CDR3 contains 16 residues. V was shortened by 6 bases and J by 0 bases, with 16 bases between the two germline ends. The CDR3 sequence: CASRGRGAPSTDTQYF. CDR3 DNA sequence: TGTGCCAGCAGGGGACGGGGGGCTCCGAGCACAGATACGCAGTATTTT.

This chain uses TRBV19 with TRBJ2-2; tentatively, D is TRBD1 or TRBD2 (6 bases each). CDR1 LNHDA and CDR2 SQIVND come from the germline V gene (reference sequence). V lost 6 bases and J 7 bases, leaving 9 bases between the germline ends. The CDR3 spans 12 residues. The DNA of the CDR3 is TGTGCCAGTAGCCGGGGGCACGGGGAGCTGTTTTTT. As protein: CASSRGHGELFF.

With respect to this clonotype: One end of the junction does not line up with germline, which may come from a read error. The chain couples TRBV15 to TRBJ2-7, with 8 bases fitting TRBD2. CDR1 is LNHNV and CDR2 is YYDKDF in the germline V gene (reference sequence). CDR3 length: 16 residues. CDR3 residues: CPTSRSRGGESYEQYF. The CDR3 bases are TGTCCCACCAGCAGGTCCCGGGGGGGAGAGTCCTACGAGCAGTACTTC.

Turning to this clonotype: A much larger clone is a single base away; this may be a read error. The chain recombines TRBV4-2 with TRBJ2-7; D is uncertain. The V gene's germline CDR1 is LGHNA and CDR2 YNFKEQ. This CDR3 has 14 amino acids. CDR3 in amino acids: CACSQIPSSYEQYF. CDR3 DNA: TGTGCCTGCAGCCAAATCCCAAGCTCCTACGAGCAGTACTTC.